These 19 T cell receptor beta chains were sequenced from one sample in a study of shared clonotypes between healthy human individuals. Generated by immunoSEQ multiplex PCR, the TCRdb table keeps only in-frame clones and is missing some. Counted here are 2,500,000 or so clones, 85% to 95% occurring once; the ten biggest clones make up more than 0.12%. Source material: naive CD4+ T cells sorted from blood. Described subset: CD45RA+ positively selected. The source is a man aged 18 to 30 in good health.

The rearrangement uses TRBV7-2 and TRBJ2-7; 8 bases are shared with TRBD2. Germline loops: CDR1 SGHTA, CDR2 FQGNSA. V shed 4 bases, J shed 3 bases, and the junction held 17 bases outside the gene matches. This CDR3 contains 18 residues. As DNA, the CDR3 is TGTGCCAGCAGCTCATCAGTCCTAGCGGGCAGAGGGGTCTACGAGCAGTACTTC. It encodes CASSSSVLAGRGVYEQYF.

There are a few counts of this clone. Other nucleotide sequences in the sample specify the same CDR3. This chain joins TRBV19 and TRBJ1-5; TRBD1 matches at 9 bases. This CDR3 has 14 residues. In germline, CDR1 is LNHDA, CDR2 SQIVND (reference sequence). With V trimmed by 6 bases and J by 2 bases, 2 bases remained unmatched. The CDR3 is CASSTGGGNQPQHF. As DNA, the CDR3 is TGTGCCAGTAGCACAGGGGGCGGCAATCAGCCCCAGCATTTT.

The chain has TRBV7-8 and TRBJ1-2; the D gene is possibly TRBD1 (6 bases). This CDR3 has 15 residues. The V end lost 5 bases, the J end lost 4 bases, and 17 bases lay between the germline ends. In germline, CDR1 is SGHVS, CDR2 FQNEAQ. CDR3 region: CASSPRGGLSYGYTF. The CDR3 DNA reads as TGTGCCAGCAGCCCTCGTGGGGGGCTGTCCTATGGCTACACCTTC.

The V gene is TRBV5-1, the J gene TRBJ2-2; D is unresolved. The CDR3 loop spans 14 amino acids. Germline assignment: CDR1 SGHRS and CDR2 YFSETQ. V was trimmed by 6 bases and J by 0 bases, leaving 9 bases between them. The CDR3 sequence: CASKVPANTGELFF. The CDR3 DNA reads as TGCGCCAGCAAGGTACCAGCGAACACCGGGGAGCTGTTTTTT.

CDR3 sequence: CASRAGTDDSPLHF. The CDR3 DNA follows: TGTGCCAGCAGGGCCGGGACGGATGATTCACCCCTCCACTTT. The rearrangement joins TRBV11-2 to TRBJ1-6; TRBD1 might be the D (5 bases). Per germline, CDR1 SGHAT and CDR2 FQNNGV. The V end lost 6 bases, the J end lost 8 bases, and 14 bases lay between the germline ends. This CDR3 is built from 14 residues.

The J gene is TRBJ2-3, the V gene TRBV11-2, with a tentative D call TRBD2 (5 bases). Trimming stripped 3 bases from V and 1 base from J, with 11 bases between. Germline V lookup: CDR1 SGHAT, CDR2 FQNNGV. CDR3 size: 15 residues. The CDR3 loop is CASSFARGGTDTQYF. The CDR3 bases are TGTGCCAGCAGCTTCGCTCGGGGTGGCACAGATACGCAGTATTTT.

A remark on this clone: The same CDR3 arises from other DNA sequences in this sample as well. The chain combines TRBV30 with TRBJ1-1; D ambiguous. The V gene lost 2 bases and the J gene lost 1 base, with 5 bases spanning the gap. The CDR3 runs to 12 residues. Per germline, CDR1 GTSNPN and CDR2 SVGIG (reference sequence). The CDR3 region is CAWSLGNTEAFF. The CDR3 region has the DNA TGTGCCTGGAGTCTGGGGAACACTGAAGCTTTCTTT.

The chain has TRBV28 and TRBJ1-2; D is perhaps TRBD1 (6 bases). CDR3 length: 14 amino acids. In germline, CDR1 is MDHEN, CDR2 SYDVKM. V was trimmed by 6 bases and J by 0 bases, leaving 11 bases between them. The CDR3 reads CASSYEGANYGYTF. As DNA, the CDR3 is TGTGCCAGCAGCTACGAGGGGGCTAACTATGGCTACACCTTC.

This clone was seen more than once but under ten times. The identical CDR3 is also encoded by other nucleotide sequences in the sample. V is TRBV28 and J is TRBJ2-7; 11 bases are shared with TRBD1. Germline V gives CDR1 MDHEN, CDR2 SYDVKM. There are 13 residues in the CDR3. The trim removed 5 bases at V and 6 bases at J, leaving 3 bases unmatched. The DNA of the CDR3 is TGTGCCAGCAGTCCGGGACAGGGGGGCGAGCAGTACTTC. This encodes CASSPGQGGEQYF.

This chain uses TRBV19 with TRBJ1-4, with 9 bases identical to TRBD1. There are 14 residues in the CDR3. Trimming cost V 6 bases and J 7 bases; bases outside gene matches: 6. Germline-derived CDR1 and CDR2 are LNHDA and SQIVND (reference sequence). Here the CDR3 DNA reads TGTGCCAGTAGGCCCGGGACAGGGCCTGAAAAACTGTTTTTT. Its translation: CASRPGTGPEKLFF.

As for this clone: Other DNA sequences in this specimen translate into the identical CDR3. The rearrangement uses TRBV19 and TRBJ1-2, with unresolved D. CDR1 LNHDA and CDR2 SQIVND come from the germline V gene (reference sequence). The CDR3 has 12 amino acids. V was shortened by 2 bases and J by 0 bases, with 1 base between the two germline ends. The CDR3 region is CASSITNYGYTF. DNA of the CDR3: TGTGCCAGTAGTATAACTAACTATGGCTACACCTTC. The full variable domain, in which reference TRBV19 and TRBJ1-2 provide the parts outside the CDR3, is DGGITQSPKYLFRKEGQNVTLSCEQNLNHDAMYWYRQDPGQGLRLIYYSQIVNDFQKGDIAEGYSVSREKKESFPLTVTSAQKNPTAFYLCASSITNYGYTFGSGTRLTVV.

V is TRBV7-6 and J is TRBJ1-1; D is perhaps TRBD1 (6 bases). Germline V gene data show CDR1 as SGHVS and CDR2 as FNYEAQ. The V gene lost 5 bases and the J gene lost 11 bases, with 21 bases spanning the gap. The CDR3 sequence is 14 residues long. The CDR3 bases are TGTGCCAGCAGCCCAACAGGGTTTTCTAGCTCGGCTTTCTTT. This translates into CASSPTGFSSSAFF.

The chain has TRBV10-1 and TRBJ1-5; no reliable D call. The CDR3 consists of 18 residues. The V gene's germline CDR1 is WNHNN and CDR2 SYGVQD (reference sequence). Trimming took off 1 base at V and 0 bases at J, with 16 bases between the two ends. The CDR3 DNA reads TGCGCCAGCAGTGAGTGTTTTCCCTCGGCAGATAGCAATCAGCCCCAGCATTTT. Its translation: CASSECFPSADSNQPQHF.

The chain joins TRBV11-2 to TRBJ1-1; D is uncertain. Trimming removed 2 bases at V and 1 base at J, with 5 bases between. The germline CDR1 and CDR2 sequences are SGHAT and FQNNGV. The length of the CDR3 is 13 residues. The CDR3 loop reads CASSLSGNTEAFF. The CDR3 DNA reads TGTGCCAGCAGCTTATCGGGGAACACTGAAGCTTTCTTT. Supplemented by reference TRBV11-2 and TRBJ1-1, the full variable domain reads EAGVAQSPRYKIIEKRQSVAFWCNPISGHATLYWYQQILGQGPKLLIQFQNNGVVDDSQLPKDRFSAERLKGVDSTLKIQPAKLEDSAVYLCASSLSGNTEAFFGQGTRLTVV.

The chain links TRBV9 to TRBJ1-2; tentatively, D is TRBD1 (5 bases). The germline V gene has CDR1 SGDLS and CDR2 YYNGEE. This CDR3 contains 17 residues. Between the trimmed V and J ends, which lost 1 base and 2 bases, there was a span of 18 bases. The CDR3 nucleotides read TGTGCCAGCAGCGTAAGAGGAGAGGCAGGGTTGAACTATGGCTACACCTTC. It encodes CASSVRGEAGLNYGYTF.

The chain uses TRBV30 and TRBJ2-2, with D hard to call. The CDR3 is 14 amino acids. Germline V gene sequence: CDR1 GTSNPN, CDR2 SVGIG (reference sequence). V was cut by 1 base and J by 7 bases, with 13 bases left in between. This chain's CDR3 is CAWSDVAGIGELFF. The CDR3 bases are TGTGCCTGGAGTGATGTCGCTGGGATCGGGGAGCTGTTTTTT.

The genes are TRBV5-6 and TRBJ1-1; a possible D gene is TRBD1 (5 bases). Trimming shortened V by 4 bases and J by 3 bases, and 13 bases separated the two germline ends. The CDR3 totals 14 residues. The germline CDR1 and CDR2 sequences are SGHDT and YYEEEE. This CDR3 is CASSRVGGDTEAFF. CDR3 DNA sequence: TGTGCCAGCAGCAGAGTCGGAGGGGACACTGAAGCTTTCTTT.

This clone was seen just once. The rearrangement links TRBV9 to TRBJ1-2; 12 positions match TRBD1. Germline CDR1 and CDR2: SGDLS and YYNGEE. This CDR3 comprises 14 residues. V dropped 3 bases and J dropped 4; count of bases not matched to a gene: 1. The CDR3 DNA is TGTGCCAGCAGCGGGGACAGGGGGCCCTATGGCTACACCTTC. Residues: CASSGDRGPYGYTF.

As for this clone: This sample also contains other DNA sequences that code for the same CDR3. The rearrangement links TRBV9 to TRBJ1-5, with TRBD1 as a possible D gene (6 bases). This CDR3 spans 14 amino acids. Germline assignment: CDR1 SGDLS and CDR2 YYNGEE. V was shortened by 0 bases and J by 6 bases, with 10 bases between the two germline ends. As DNA, the CDR3 is TGTGCCAGCAGCGTAGGGGAGGGGGGTCAGCCCCAGCATTTT. Translating gives CASSVGEGGQPQHF.